This TCR beta chain was retrieved from a study of OX40 agonist ivuxolimab in advanced cancers. The wider study: Averaging about 60 years in age, with a range of roughly 23 to 85, the cohort was approximately 83% male.

From germline, CDR1 is LNHNV and CDR2 YYDKDF (reference sequence). Trimming removed 5 bases from V and 6 bases from J; junction bases left unmatched: 14. The CDR3 has 16 residues. The data were produced by immunoSEQ multiplex PCR, yet TCRdb's version contains in-frame clones alone and is incomplete. Counted here are around 110,000 clones, around 93% occurring once; the ten biggest clones make up roughly 1.1%. The genes are TRBV15 and TRBJ2-3; 7 nucleotides match TRBD2. The TCR comes from an adult with an advanced solid tumor such as melanoma, head and neck, liver or kidney cancer. The sequenced sample was CD4+ or CD8+ T cells sorted from blood, obtained in a trial of the OX40 agonist ivuxolimab. CDR3 region: CATSSSGGLGADTQYF. The CDR3, as DNA: TGTGCCACCAGCTCCTCGGGCGGACTAGGGGCGGATACGCAGTATTTT. Full variable domain (missing parts from reference TRBV15 and TRBJ2-3): DAMVIQNPRYQVTQFGKPVTLSCSQTLNHNVMYWYQQKSSQAPKLLFHYYDKDFNNEADTPDNFQSRRPNTSFCFLDIRSPGLGDTAMYLCATSSSGGLGADTQYFGPGTRLTVL.